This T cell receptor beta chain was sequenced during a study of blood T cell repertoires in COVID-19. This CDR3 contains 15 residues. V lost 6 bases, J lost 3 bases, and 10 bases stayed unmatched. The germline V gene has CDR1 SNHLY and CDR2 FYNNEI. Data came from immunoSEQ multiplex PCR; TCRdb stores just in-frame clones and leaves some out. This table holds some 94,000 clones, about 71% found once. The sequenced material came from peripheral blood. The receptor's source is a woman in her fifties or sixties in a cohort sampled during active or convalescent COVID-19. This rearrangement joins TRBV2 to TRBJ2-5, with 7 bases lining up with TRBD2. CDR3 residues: CASSRRGVIEETQYF. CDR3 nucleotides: TGTGCCAGCAGCCGCCGGGGGGTAATAGAAGAGACCCAGTACTTC.